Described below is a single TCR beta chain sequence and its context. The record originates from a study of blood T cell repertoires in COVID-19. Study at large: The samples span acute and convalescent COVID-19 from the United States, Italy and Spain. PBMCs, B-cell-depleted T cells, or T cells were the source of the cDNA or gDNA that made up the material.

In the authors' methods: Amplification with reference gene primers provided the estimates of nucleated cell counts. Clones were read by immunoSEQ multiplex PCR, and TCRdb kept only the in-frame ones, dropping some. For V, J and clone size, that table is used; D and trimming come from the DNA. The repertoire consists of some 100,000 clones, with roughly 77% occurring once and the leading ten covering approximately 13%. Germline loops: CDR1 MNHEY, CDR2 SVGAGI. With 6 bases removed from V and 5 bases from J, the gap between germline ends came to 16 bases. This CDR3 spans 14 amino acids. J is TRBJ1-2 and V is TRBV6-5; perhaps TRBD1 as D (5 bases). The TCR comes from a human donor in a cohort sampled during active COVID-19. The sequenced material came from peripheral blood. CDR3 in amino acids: CASSTTGEGYGYTF. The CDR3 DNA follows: TGTGCCAGCAGCACAACAGGTGAAGGGTATGGCTACACCTTC.